This entry lists 21 T cell receptor beta chains sequenced from one sample in a study of T cells in Graves' hyperthyroidism and ophthalmopathy. RNA transcripts provided the source from which TCR beta CDR3 regions were amplified. The HTBI primer set served for first-round RT-PCR of the TCR CDR3. TCRdb reprocessed the multiplex PCR reads with MiXCR, giving one entry per CDR3 protein. The table records roughly 400,000 distinct CDR3 sequences, 15% to 18% of them present only once. Sequencing input: blood. The receptors come from a young woman with Graves' hyperthyroidism that later progressed to Graves' ophthalmopathy.

This clonotype was counted at least ten times. This rearrangement joins TRBV30 to TRBJ2-2; D call uncertain. The CDR3 covers 12 residues. CDR1 and CDR2 from the germline V gene are GTSNPN and SVGIG (reference sequence). With 3 bases removed from V and 5 bases from J, the gap between germline ends came to 7 bases. The CDR3 protein is CAWRFSTGELFF. The CDR3 DNA sequence: TGTGCCTGGAGATTCAGTACCGGGGAGCTGTTTTTT.

V usage is TRBV20-1 and J usage is TRBJ2-2; D uncertain. This CDR3 is 14 amino acids long. CDR1 and CDR2 (germline): DFQATT, SNEGSKA (reference sequence). V shed 0 bases and J shed 6 bases, with 11 bases lying between them. Here the CDR3 reads CSARDPNGPGELFF. DNA for the CDR3: TGCAGTGCTAGAGACCCTAACGGGCCCGGGGAGCTGTTTTTT.

At least ten counts were recorded for this clonotype. The CDR3 region has the DNA TGTGCCAGCAACAAAGGGGTGTGGTTGGGCACTGAAGCTTTCTTT. Translating it yields CASNKGVWLGTEAFF. V gene TRBV6-1 combines with J gene TRBJ1-1; the D gene is possibly TRBD1 (5 bases). With 7 bases removed from V and 4 bases from J, the gap between germline ends came to 19 bases. Germline V gene sequence: CDR1 MNHNS, CDR2 SASEGT. The CDR3 loop spans 15 amino acids.

This clonotype has a count of ten or more. The chain combines TRBV7-8 with TRBJ2-1; D possibly matches TRBD1 or TRBD2 (5 bases each). Germline V gives CDR1 SGHVS, CDR2 FQNEAQ. The CDR3 loop spans 17 amino acids. V was trimmed by 5 bases and J by 4 bases, leaving 21 bases between them. This CDR3 is CASSLLPSGRIYNEQFF. The DNA of the CDR3 is TGTGCCAGCAGCCTCCTACCGTCGGGACGGATTTACAATGAGCAGTTCTTC. The variable domain in full, with the rest retrieved from reference TRBV7-8 and TRBJ2-1, is GAGVSQSPRYKVAKRGQDVALRCDPISGHVSLFWYQQALGQGPEFLTYFQNEAQLDKSGLPSDRFFAERPEGSVSTLKIQRTQQEDSAVYLCASSLLPSGRIYNEQFFGPGTRLTVL.

The table lists this clonotype with many counts. CDR3 in amino acids: CASRRSSGSSYEQYF. For the CDR3, the DNA is TGTGCCAGCAGACGAAGTAGCGGGAGTTCCTACGAGCAGTACTTC. The chain carries TRBV7-9 and TRBJ2-7, with TRBD2 identical over 9 bases. The ends lost 6 bases at V and 1 base at J; junction bases unmatched: 7. Germline V gene data show CDR1 as SEHNR and CDR2 as FQNEAQ (reference sequence). The CDR3 sequence is 15 residues long.

The CDR3 region is CASSYKGSSYEQYF. The DNA for the CDR3 is TGTGCCAGCAGTTATAAGGGGTCCTCCTACGAGCAGTACTTC. V gene TRBV6-2 or TRBV6-3 combines with J gene TRBJ2-7, with a tentative D call TRBD1 (5 bases). The germline CDR1 and CDR2 sequences are MNHEY and SVGEGT. The V gene lost 3 bases and the J gene lost 0 bases, with 9 bases spanning the gap. The CDR3 runs 14 residues.

In its sample, this clonotype was seen many times. The V gene is TRBV3-1, the J gene TRBJ1-4; D is unresolved. Germline V lookup: CDR1 LGHDT, CDR2 YNNKEL (reference sequence). The CDR3 totals 12 residues. Trimming took 1 base from V and 8 from J, leaving 5 bases between them. The CDR3 spells CASSQVTEKLFF. CDR3 DNA sequence: TGTGCCAGCAGCCAAGTCACCGAAAAACTGTTTTTT.

The CDR3 DNA reads TGTGCCAGTAGTATTCCCTCGGGAGTTAGTAGCAATCAGCCCCAGCATTTT. Its translation is CASSIPSGVSSNQPQHF. This chain links TRBV19 with TRBJ1-5; D ambiguous. V lost 3 bases, J lost 0 bases, and 15 bases lay in between. The germline V gene encodes CDR1 LNHDA and CDR2 SQIVND (reference sequence). The CDR3 sequence is 17 residues long.

This clonotype has a handful of counts. The chain links TRBV30 to TRBJ2-2; D call uncertain. V lost 3 bases to trimming and J lost 1 base, with 3 bases between them. This CDR3 is built from 12 residues. Germline V gene lookup returns CDR1 GTSNPN and CDR2 SVGIG (reference sequence). The CDR3 nucleotides are TGTGCCTGGAGGCGGAACACCGGGGAGCTGTTTTTT. Translation: CAWRRNTGELFF.

This clonotype was observed many times. The rearrangement links TRBV3-1 to TRBJ2-2, with 13 nucleotides matching TRBD2. V lost 4 bases, J lost 5 bases, and 7 bases stayed unmatched. The CDR3 sequence is 17 residues long. Germline-derived CDR1 and CDR2 are LGHDT and YNNKEL (reference sequence). CDR3 DNA sequence: TGTGCCAGCAGCCTCCTTCCGGGACTAGCGGGAACCGGGGAGCTGTTTTTT. It specifies CASSLLPGLAGTGELFF.

As concerns this clonotype: A much larger clone differs from this one at a single base, so this may be a read error. This rearrangement joins TRBV7-8 to TRBJ2-1, with D perhaps matching TRBD1 (6 bases). The germline gives CDR1 SGHVS, CDR2 FQNEAQ. The CDR3 totals 11 residues. CDR3 protein: CVSSTDRSTFF. The CDR3 bases are TGTGTCAGCAGCACTGACAGGAGTACGTTCTTC.

This clonotype has a count of ten or more. The rearrangement links TRBV20-1 to TRBJ2-2; D is ambiguous. V shed 2 bases and J shed 0 bases, with 7 bases lying between them. Germline V CDR1 and CDR2: DFQATT, SNEGSKA (reference sequence). The CDR3 has 14 residues. This CDR3 is CSARSGTNTGELFF. CDR3 DNA sequence: TGCAGTGCTAGATCTGGGACGAACACCGGGGAGCTGTTTTTT.

This clonotype was counted a single time. J is TRBJ2-1 and V is TRBV29-1, with D maybe TRBD1 (6 bases). Trimming cost V 5 bases and J 0 bases, with 14 bases left between them. CDR1 is SQVTM and CDR2 is ANQGSEA in the germline V gene. The CDR3 extends over 15 amino acids. The DNA of the CDR3 is TGCAGCGTTATCTTTCAGGGGAGCTCCTACAATGAGCAGTTCTTC. This sequence encodes CSVIFQGSSYNEQFF.

The table lists this clonotype with a count of one. This chain uses TRBV7-9 with TRBJ1-4; no clear D gene. In germline, CDR1 is SEHNR, CDR2 FQNEAQ (reference sequence). The CDR3 loop spans 16 amino acids. Trimming stripped 0 bases from V and 7 bases from J, with 15 bases between. The CDR3 spells CASSLASGIEGEKLFF. CDR3 nucleotide sequence: TGTGCCAGCAGCTTAGCGAGTGGCATCGAGGGTGAAAAACTGTTTTTT. The whole variable domain, remainder taken from reference TRBV7-9 and TRBJ1-4, is DTGVSQNPRHKITKRGQNVTFRCDPISEHNRLYWYRQTLGQGPEFLTYFQNEAQLEKSRLLSDRFSAERPKGSFSTLEIQRTEQGDSAMYLCASSLASGIEGEKLFFGSGTQLSVL.

CDR3 sequence (DNA): TGTGCCAGCAGCCAATCAGGGACAGGGGTCAACGAGCAGTACTTC. It is translated as CASSQSGTGVNEQYF. This chain uses TRBV16 with TRBJ2-7; 10 positions agree with TRBD1. Germline CDR1 KGHSY, CDR2 FQNENV. The ends lost 0 bases at V and 5 bases at J; junction bases unmatched: 4. The CDR3 has 15 amino acids.

The sample holds many counts of this clonotype. This chain links TRBV12-3 or TRBV12-4 with TRBJ2-7; D may be TRBD2 (6 bases). Trimming removed 6 bases from V and 6 bases from J, with 15 bases in between. The CDR3 is made up of 13 amino acids. CDR3 protein: CASSLGRDPEQYF. As DNA, the CDR3 is TGTGCCAGCAGCCTCGGGCGGGACCCCGAGCAGTACTTC.

This clonotype was picked up many times. In DNA, the CDR3 is TGTGCCAGCAGCTTGGAGGGACAGCCCCAGCATTTT. This encodes CASSLEGQPQHF. The chain couples TRBV7-9 to TRBJ1-5, with unresolved D. Between the trimmed V and J ends, which lost 3 bases and 7 bases, there was a span of 7 bases. This CDR3 contains 12 residues. CDR1 and CDR2 (germline): SEHNR, FQNEAQ (reference sequence).

There are a few counts of this clonotype. The chain joins TRBV4-3 to TRBJ1-4; TRBD1 might be the D (5 bases). The V end was cut by 0 bases, the J end by 3 bases, with 11 bases between. The CDR3 spans 16 residues. In germline, CDR1 is LGHNA, CDR2 YSLEER. CDR3 loop: CASSQDSGGPNEKLFF. In DNA form, the CDR3 reads TGCGCCAGCAGCCAAGATTCCGGGGGTCCTAATGAAAAACTGTTTTTT.

V gene TRBV27 combines with J gene TRBJ1-2, with D maybe TRBD1 (5 bases). The CDR3 has 14 residues. V lost 6 bases, J lost 4 bases, and 15 bases lay in between. The V gene's germline CDR1 is MNHEY and CDR2 SMNVEV (reference sequence). The CDR3 DNA sequence: TGTGCCAGCAGCCCCAGAGGGGTCGGCTATGGCTACACCTTC. Translation: CASSPRGVGYGYTF.

Many counts were recorded for this clonotype. This chain joins TRBV28 and TRBJ2-3; 9 nucleotides agree with TRBD1. The CDR3 spans 16 residues. Trimming at V came to 4 bases and at J to 5 bases, leaving 10 bases not matched to a gene. Looked up from germline, CDR1 is MDHEN and CDR2 is SYDVKM. The DNA of the CDR3 is TGTGCCAGCAGTTCCCCCCCGAGACAGGGGGTAGATACGCAGTATTTT. Encoded protein: CASSSPPRQGVDTQYF. The whole variable domain, remainder taken from reference TRBV28 and TRBJ2-3, is DVKVTQSSRYLVKRTGEKVFLECVQDMDHENMFWYRQDPGLGLRLIYFSYDVKMKEKGDIPEGYSVSREKKERFSLILESASTNQTSMYLCASSSPPRQGVDTQYFGPGTRLTVL.

This clonotype was detected many times. The chain combines TRBV2 with TRBJ1-2, with a possible D match to TRBD1 (6 bases). The V end was cut by 10 bases, the J end by 6 bases, with 18 bases between. CDR1 and CDR2 (germline): SNHLY, FYNNEI. The CDR3 sequence is 13 residues long. The CDR3 loop reads CATTAGAPNGYTF. The DNA for the CDR3 is TGTGCCACGACGGCGGGGGCGCCGAATGGCTACACCTTC.